These 29 T cell receptor beta chains were sequenced from one sample in a study of radiation and T cells in renal cell carcinoma (dated by TCRdb to about 2020). To prepare the library, the immunoSEQ multiplex PCR assay was applied. The clones in this table, taken by TCRdb from immuneACCESS, are in-frame only. Not every clone is retained; where verified, under half of the shortfall comes from an unresolved V gene, and the cause of the rest is unknown. For this sample the table gives around 140,000 clones, of which about nine tenths were detected only once. The ten largest account for 3.5% to 5% of the sample. The meaning of the sample's time point label: baseline pretreatment blood. Read against the paper, the sample's treatment or condition label means: 15 Gy SBRT to primary tumor, nephrectomy 4 weeks later. The material sequenced was blood, taken from a patient whose treatment included radiotherapy and nephrectomy. These receptors were obtained from a woman in her sixties or seventies with renal cell carcinoma.

The chain is built from TRBV5-6 and TRBJ1-4; D is uncertain. This CDR3 spans 13 amino acids. Germline values: CDR1 SGHDT, CDR2 YYEEEE. V gave up 2 bases and J gave up 8 bases, with 10 bases separating them. The CDR3 reads CASSFGVNEKLFF. In nucleotides, the CDR3 is TGTGCCAGCAGCTTCGGGGTTAACGAAAAACTGTTTTTT. Combining the CDR3 with reference TRBV5-6 and TRBJ1-4 gives the whole variable domain DAGVTQSPTHLIKTRGQQVTLRCSPKSGHDTVSWYQQALGQGPQFIFQYYEEEERQRGNFPDRFSGHQFPNYSSELNVNALLLGDSALYLCASSFGVNEKLFFGSGTQLSVL.

This rearrangement joins TRBV30 to TRBJ2-7; TRBD2 might be the D (6 bases). V dropped 5 bases and J dropped 1 base, with 18 bases sitting between them. Germline loops: CDR1 GTSNPN, CDR2 SVGIG (reference sequence). This CDR3 has 15 amino acids. DNA of the CDR3: TGTGCCTGGGTCAGAGGCGGGGTTCCTTCCTACGAGCAGTACTTC. Translation: CAWVRGGVPSYEQYF.

The sample holds a few counts of this clone. V gene TRBV19 combines with J gene TRBJ2-1; 9 nucleotides match TRBD1. Germline trimming cut 3 bases from V and 9 bases from J; bases unmatched to any gene: 9. Germline CDR1 is LNHDA and CDR2 is SQIVND (reference sequence). CDR3 length: 15 residues. CDR3 nucleotide sequence: TGTGCCAGTAGTATCACCGGGACAGGGCGGCGTGAGCAGTTCTTC. It encodes CASSITGTGRREQFF.

J is TRBJ2-1 and V is TRBV27, with TRBD2 matching 9 bases. V shed 8 bases, J shed 15 bases, and the junction held 8 bases outside the gene matches. The CDR3 extends over 11 amino acids. Looked up from germline, CDR1 is MNHEY and CDR2 is SMNVEV (reference sequence). The CDR3 nucleotides are TGTGCCAGCCATAGAGGGACTAGCTTGTTCTTC. Protein sequence: CASHRGTSLFF.

This chain connects TRBV4-1 to TRBJ2-3; TRBD2 aligns across 12 bases. V was clipped by 1 base and J by 4 bases; unmatched bases: 6. The CDR3 totals 17 residues. Germline loops: CDR1 MGHRA, CDR2 YSYEKL. DNA of the CDR3: TGCGCCAGCAGCCAAGTCCTAGCGGGGGGGAGGGCAGATACGCAGTATTTT. It encodes CASSQVLAGGRADTQYF.

V gene TRBV5-1 combines with J gene TRBJ2-3, with D perhaps being TRBD1 or TRBD2 (5 bases each). Germline V CDR1 and CDR2: SGHRS, YFSETQ. CDR3 length equals 15 residues. Deletions cut 4 bases from V and 0 bases from J, with 12 bases between. This CDR3 is CASSPRGPSTDTQYF. Written as DNA, the CDR3 is TGCGCCAGCAGCCCGAGGGGACCCAGCACAGATACGCAGTATTTT.

This clone was counted a single time. The chain employs TRBV5-1 and TRBJ2-7; 9 nucleotides align to TRBD1. J lost 2 bases, V lost 4 bases, and 10 bases had no gene match. The CDR3 extends over 16 amino acids. Per the germline V gene, CDR1 is SGHRS and CDR2 is YFSETQ. The CDR3 DNA is TGCGCCAGCAGCCGTACAGGGGGCCAAGTGACCTACGAGCAGTACTTC. Its translation is CASSRTGGQVTYEQYF. Drawing the rest from reference TRBV5-1 and TRBJ2-7, the complete variable domain is KAGVTQTPRYLIKTRGQQVTLSCSPISGHRSVSWYQQTPGQGLQFLFEYFSETQRNKGNFPGRFSGRQFSNSRSEMNVSTLELGDSALYLCASSRTGGQVTYEQYFGPGTRLTVT.

The J gene is TRBJ2-2, the V gene TRBV25-1; 8 nucleotides line up with TRBD1. Germline V lookup: CDR1 MGHDK, CDR2 SYGVNS. CDR3 length: 15 residues. Trimming at V came to 4 bases and at J to 7 bases, leaving 8 bases not matched to a gene. CDR3 sequence (DNA): TGTGCCAGCAGTGTAGCAGGGGGCGCGAGCGGGGAGCTGTTTTTT. Its translation is CASSVAGGASGELFF.

V gene TRBV19 combines with J gene TRBJ1-2, with unresolved D. V dropped 7 bases and J dropped 8 bases, with 14 bases sitting between them. The germline gives CDR1 LNHDA, CDR2 SQIVND (reference sequence). CDR3 size: 12 residues. CDR3 bases: TGTGCCAGTATGACTCAATACGGCGGCTACACCTTC. This encodes CASMTQYGGYTF.

Remarks on this clone: At one of its ends the junction is not consistent with the germline gene, which may arise from a read error. The chain links TRBV30 to TRBJ2-1, with D perhaps being TRBD1 or TRBD2 (6 bases each). This CDR3 is built from 14 residues. CDR1 is GTSNPN, CDR2 SVGIG, per germline (reference sequence). CDR3 residues: CAWTLKGGGDHSLF. In DNA, the CDR3 is TGTGCCTGGACCCTAAAGGGGGGCGGGGATCATTCCCTCTTC.

The chain has TRBV28 and TRBJ2-5; tentatively, D is TRBD1 (6 bases). This CDR3 region has 14 residues. V lost 6 bases, J lost 2 bases, and 13 bases lay in between. CDR1 and CDR2 (germline): MDHEN, SYDVKM. CDR3 amino acids: CASRMTGRQETQYF. CDR3 DNA sequence: TGTGCCAGCAGAATGACAGGCAGGCAAGAGACCCAGTACTTC.

This clone came up a few times. The chain has TRBV6-6 and TRBJ1-1, with 8 bases that match TRBD1. Germline CDR1 and CDR2: MNHNY and SVGAGI (reference sequence). Trimming at V came to 2 bases and at J to 8 bases, leaving 4 bases not matched to a gene. This CDR3 comprises 13 residues. CDR3 coding DNA: TGTGCCAGCAGTTACACCTGGGACAGGGAAGCTTTCTTT. Its translation is CASSYTWDREAFF.

The chain has TRBV5-4 and TRBJ2-3; perhaps TRBD1 as D (6 bases). V was clipped by 4 bases and J by 0 bases, with 12 bases between them. Germline-derived CDR1 and CDR2 are SGHNT and YYREEE (reference sequence). CDR3 length: 15 amino acids. The DNA for the CDR3 is TGTGCCAGCAGCCCAGGGGCAGTGAGCACAGATACGCAGTATTTT. Encoded protein: CASSPGAVSTDTQYF. The variable domain in full, completed from reference TRBV5-4 and TRBJ2-3, reads ETGVTQSPTHLIKTRGQQVTLRCSSQSGHNTVSWYQQALGQGPQFIFQYYREEENGRGNFPPRFSGLQFPNYSSELNVNALELDDSALYLCASSPGAVSTDTQYFGPGTRLTVL.

This chain connects TRBV9 to TRBJ2-3, with D possibly TRBD2 on 6 matching bases. CDR3 size: 14 residues. Trimming pared 4 bases from V and 8 bases from J, leaving 17 bases between. The germline V gene encodes CDR1 SGDLS and CDR2 YYNGEE. CDR3 sequence reads: CASSSSGGMGTQYF. Here the CDR3 DNA reads TGTGCCAGCAGCTCAAGTGGGGGGATGGGTACGCAGTATTTT. Based on the CDR3 plus reference TRBV9 and TRBJ2-3, the full variable domain is DSGVTQTPKHLITATGQRVTLRCSPRSGDLSVYWYQQSLDQGLQFLIQYYNGEERAKGNILERFSAQQFPDLHSELNLSSLELGDSALYFCASSSSGGMGTQYFGPGTRLTVL.

The chain links TRBV19 to TRBJ2-1, with D tentatively TRBD1 (6 bases). Trimming took 2 bases from V and 4 from J, leaving 9 bases between them. The CDR3 length is 14 residues. Per germline, CDR1 LNHDA and CDR2 SQIVND (reference sequence). CDR3 residues: CASSISGTYNEQFF. CDR3 nucleotides: TGTGCCAGTAGTATATCCGGGACATACAATGAGCAGTTCTTC.

CDR3 amino acids: CASSVGTSPPATNEKLFF. For the CDR3, the DNA is TGTGCCAGCAGCGTAGGGACAAGCCCCCCTGCAACTAATGAAAAACTGTTTTTT. The chain uses TRBV9 and TRBJ1-4; a possible D gene is TRBD1 (5 bases). The germline gives CDR1 SGDLS, CDR2 YYNGEE. The CDR3 spans 18 residues. Trimming took off 0 bases at V and 0 bases at J, with 15 bases between the two ends.

The chain uses TRBV19 and TRBJ1-6; D is ambiguous. Deletions cut 3 bases from V and 0 bases from J, with 12 bases between. CDR1 and CDR2 (germline): LNHDA, SQIVND (reference sequence). This CDR3 has 17 amino acids. CDR3 DNA: TGTGCCAGTAGTATTGATCGGAGGAGCTCCTATAATTCACCCCTCCACTTT. It is translated as CASSIDRRSSYNSPLHF.

This chain joins TRBV6-5 and TRBJ2-3; 8 positions agree with TRBD2. Germline CDR1 is MNHEY and CDR2 is SVGAGI. CDR3 length: 12 amino acids. The V gene end was trimmed by 4 bases and the J gene end by 10 bases; junction bases not matched to a gene: 4. The CDR3 DNA reads as TGTGCCAGCAGTTCGGGACTAGGACCGCAGTATTTT. Translated: CASSSGLGPQYF.

The genes are TRBV2 and TRBJ1-3, with 7 bases identical to TRBD1. Germline V gene lookup returns CDR1 SNHLY and CDR2 FYNNEI. This CDR3 contains 14 residues. V was pared by 7 bases and J by 11 bases, with 14 bases of the junction left unmatched. CDR3 DNA sequence: TGTGCCAGCAATAGGGACAAGACAGGGCGTTCCATATATTTT. Protein: CASNRDKTGRSIYF. The whole variable domain, filled in from reference TRBV2 and TRBJ1-3, reads EPEVTQTPSHQVTQMGQEVILRCVPISNHLYFYWYRQILGQKVEFLVSFYNNEISEKSEIFDDQFSVERPDGSNFTLKIRSTKLEDSAMYFCASNRDKTGRSIYFGEGSWLTVV.

The rearrangement links TRBV4-3 to TRBJ2-3; tentative D call: TRBD2 (6 bases). Germline V gives CDR1 LGHNA, CDR2 YSLEER. Trimming removed 0 bases from V and 4 bases from J, with 11 bases in between. CDR3 length equals 15 residues. The CDR3 reads CASSQDFAGPDTQYF. The CDR3 bases are TGCGCCAGCAGCCAAGATTTTGCGGGGCCAGATACGCAGTATTTT.

V usage is TRBV9 and J usage is TRBJ1-5; perhaps TRBD1 as D (5 bases). Trimming stripped 0 bases from V and 4 bases from J, with 8 bases between. The CDR3 sequence is 14 residues long. Germline V gives CDR1 SGDLS, CDR2 YYNGEE. The CDR3 here is CASSVGQINQPQHF. In DNA form, the CDR3 reads TGTGCCAGCAGCGTAGGACAGATAAATCAGCCCCAGCATTTT.

The CDR3 is CASSHTLHPGGGDEQYF. The CDR3 nucleotides are TGCGCCAGCAGCCACACGCTACACCCAGGGGGCGGCGACGAGCAGTACTTC. V usage is TRBV23-1 and J usage is TRBJ2-7, with 8 bases fitting TRBD1. TRBV23-1 is an ORF for which the function is uncertain. The CDR3 covers 17 residues. Losses at the gene ends were 6 bases for V and 5 bases for J; bases not matched to a gene: 18.

The chain carries TRBV18 and TRBJ1-3, with D uncertain. In germline, CDR1 is KGHSH, CDR2 LQKENI. V shed 6 bases and J shed 0 bases, with 6 bases lying between them. The CDR3 totals 13 residues. This chain's CDR3 is CASSQSSGNTIYF. CDR3 nucleotides: TGTGCCAGCTCTCAGAGCTCTGGAAACACCATATATTTT.

This chain's CDR3 is CASSLGQLYGYTF. CDR3 in DNA: TGTGCCAGCAGTTTGGGACAGCTCTATGGCTACACCTTC. The chain has TRBV28 and TRBJ1-2; 7 bases fit TRBD1. The CDR3 has 13 amino acids. Losses at the gene ends were 3 bases for V and 4 bases for J; bases not matched to a gene: 2. Germline V gives CDR1 MDHEN, CDR2 SYDVKM.

The chain has TRBV11-2 and TRBJ2-3; 8 nucleotides line up with TRBD1. The germline V gene has CDR1 SGHAT and CDR2 FQNNGV. V gave up 5 bases and J gave up 4 bases; unmatched junction bases: 8. The CDR3 is 15 amino acids. CDR3 protein: CASSADRVSADTQYF. As DNA, the CDR3 is TGTGCCAGCAGCGCGGACAGGGTTTCGGCAGATACGCAGTATTTT.

The chain employs TRBV6-5 and TRBJ2-5; D not certain. Trimming removed 5 bases at V and 3 bases at J, with 1 base between. The germline V gene encodes CDR1 MNHEY and CDR2 SVGAGI. This CDR3 is 10 amino acids long. The CDR3 here is CASSEETQYF. CDR3 bases: TGTGCCAGCAGTGAAGAGACCCAGTACTTC.

This clone was seen only a few times. The J gene is TRBJ2-1, the V gene TRBV7-6; 8 nucleotides match TRBD2. CDR3 length equals 15 residues. The germline V gene encodes CDR1 SGHVS and CDR2 FNYEAQ. With 1 base clipped from V and 4 bases from J, the junction kept 3 bases outside the gene matches. The CDR3 DNA sequence: TGTGCCAGCAGCTTAGGCGGGGGGTCATACAATGAGCAGTTCTTC. Translated: CASSLGGGSYNEQFF.

The chain recombines TRBV28 with TRBJ1-5; D may be TRBD1 (6 bases). The V gene's germline CDR1 is MDHEN and CDR2 SYDVKM. There are 13 residues in the CDR3. V shed 5 bases and J shed 5 bases, with 10 bases lying between them. The CDR3 nucleotides are TGTGCCAGCAGTGGAGGGGGGGATCAGCCCCAGCATTTT. As protein: CASSGGGDQPQHF.

The V gene is TRBV2, the J gene TRBJ2-5; 12 positions agree with TRBD2. The germline V gene has CDR1 SNHLY and CDR2 FYNNEI. CDR3 length: 13 residues. V shed 10 bases, J shed 6 bases, and the junction held 6 bases outside the gene matches. CDR3 bases: TGTGCCACTTCGACTAGCGGGGGACAGACCCAGTACTTC. Translating gives CATSTSGGQTQYF.